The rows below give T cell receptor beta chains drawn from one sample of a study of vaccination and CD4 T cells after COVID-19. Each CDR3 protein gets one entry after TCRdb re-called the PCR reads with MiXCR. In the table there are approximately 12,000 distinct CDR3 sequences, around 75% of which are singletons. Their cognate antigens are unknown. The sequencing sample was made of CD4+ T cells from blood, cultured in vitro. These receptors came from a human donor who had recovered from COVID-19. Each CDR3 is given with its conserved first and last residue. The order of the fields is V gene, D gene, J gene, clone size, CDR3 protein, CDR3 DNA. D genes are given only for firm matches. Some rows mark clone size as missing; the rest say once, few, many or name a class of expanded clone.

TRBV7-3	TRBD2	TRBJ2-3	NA	CASSLSPTLASVTDTQYF	TGTGCCAGCAGCTTAAGCCCAACACTAGCGTCAGTCACAGATACGCAGTATTTT
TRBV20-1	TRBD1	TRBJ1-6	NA	CSARDEGQGYNSPLHF	TGCAGTGCTAGAGATGAGGGACAGGGCTATAATTCACCCCTCCACTTT
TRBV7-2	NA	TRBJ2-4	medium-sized	CASSLTAGNLAKNIQYF	TGTGCCAGCAGCTTAACGGCGGGGAATTTAGCCAAAAACATTCAGTACTTC
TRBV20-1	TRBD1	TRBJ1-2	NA	CSAADRATANYGYTF	TGCAGTGCCGCGGACAGGGCGACAGCTAACTATGGCTACACCTTC
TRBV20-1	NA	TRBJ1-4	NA	CSAPTRATPTNEKLFF	TGCAGTGCTCCAACCCGCGCCACCCCCACTAATGAAAAACTGTTTTTT
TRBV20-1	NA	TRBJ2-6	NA	CSGGGRGHSGANVLTF	TGCAGTGGGGGGGGCAGGGGCCACTCTGGGGCCAACGTCCTGACTTTC
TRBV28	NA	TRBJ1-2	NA	CASRSPGLVGYTF	TGTGCCAGCAGGTCCCCCGGACTGGTAGGCTACACCTTC
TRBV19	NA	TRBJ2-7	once	CASSMRGAYEQYF	TGTGCCAGTAGTATGAGGGGGGCCTACGAGCAGTACTTC
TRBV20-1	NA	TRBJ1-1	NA	CSARGFGGTEAFF	TGCAGTGCTAGAGGCTTCGGCGGAACTGAAGCTTTCTTT
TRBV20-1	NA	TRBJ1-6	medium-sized	CSASGISGSSPLHF	TGCAGTGCTAGCGGGATTTCAGGATCCTCACCCCTCCACTTT
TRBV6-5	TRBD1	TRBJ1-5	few	CASSYGTAHQPQHF	TGTGCCAGCAGTTACGGGACAGCCCATCAGCCCCAGCATTTT
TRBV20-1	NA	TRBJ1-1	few	CSVQKAPGDTEAFF	TGCAGTGTCCAGAAGGCGCCGGGGGACACTGAAGCTTTCTTT
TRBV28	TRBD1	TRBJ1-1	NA	CASSFLLQVAWAGGNTEAFF	TGTGCCAGCAGTTTCCTCCTTCAGGTGGCTTGGGCAGGGGGGAACACTGAAGCTTTCTTT
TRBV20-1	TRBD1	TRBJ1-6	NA	CSAPTDRGSSPLHF	TGCAGTGCCCCGACTGACAGGGGCAGCTCACCCCTCCACTTT
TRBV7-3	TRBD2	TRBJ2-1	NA	CASSSTSAYYNEQFF	TGTGCCAGCAGCTCAACTAGCGCGTACTACAATGAGCAGTTCTTC
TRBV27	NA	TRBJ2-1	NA	CASSRFADARYNEQFF	TGTGCCAGCAGTCGGTTCGCGGACGCCAGATACAATGAGCAGTTCTTC
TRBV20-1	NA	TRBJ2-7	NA	CSIQGNEQYF	TGCAGTATACAGGGCAACGAGCAGTACTTC
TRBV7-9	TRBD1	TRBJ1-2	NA	CASSLARQGLGGYTF	TGTGCCAGCAGCTTAGCGCGACAGGGCTTAGGAGGCTACACCTTC
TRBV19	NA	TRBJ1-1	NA	CASSKLAGNTEAFF	TGTGCCAGTAGTAAATTGGCCGGTAACACTGAAGCTTTCTTT
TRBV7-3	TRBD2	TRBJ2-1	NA	CASSPGTSGMGEQFF	TGTGCCAGCAGCCCAGGGACTAGCGGTATGGGGGAGCAGTTCTTC
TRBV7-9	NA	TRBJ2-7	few	CASSSAALTAHEQYF	TGTGCCAGCAGCTCCGCGGCGTTAACAGCCCACGAGCAGTACTTC
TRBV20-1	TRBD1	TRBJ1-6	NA	CSAPQGTSLRSSYNSPLHF	TGCAGTGCTCCACAGGGGACAAGTCTCAGAAGCTCCTATAATTCACCCCTCCACTTT
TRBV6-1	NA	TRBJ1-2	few	CASLKDYGYTF	TGTGCCAGCCTCAAGGACTATGGCTACACCTTC
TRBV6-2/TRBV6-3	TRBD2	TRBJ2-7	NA	CASSYGPGTSGTGPYEQYF	TGTGCCAGCAGTTATGGTCCCGGGACTAGCGGGACCGGGCCCTACGAGCAGTACTTC
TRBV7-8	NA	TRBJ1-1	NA	CASREKVWVNTEAFF	TGTGCCAGCAGGGAAAAAGTCTGGGTGAACACTGAAGCTTTCTTT
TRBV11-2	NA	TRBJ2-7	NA	CASSFTFLYEQYF	TGTGCCAGCAGCTTCACCTTCCTCTACGAGCAGTACTTC
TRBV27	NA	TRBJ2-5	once	CASSLPGTETQYF	TGTGCCAGCAGTTTACCAGGGACGGAGACCCAGTACTTC
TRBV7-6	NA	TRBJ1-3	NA	CASSSATSGNTIYF	TGTGCCAGCAGCTCCGCCACCTCAGGAAACACCATATATTTT
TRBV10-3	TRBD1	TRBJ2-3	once	CAISDRQGRGDTQYF	TGTGCCATCAGTGACCGACAGGGGAGAGGAGATACGCAGTATTTT
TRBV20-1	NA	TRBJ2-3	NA	CSASPTLLVLDTQYF	TGCAGTGCTTCCCCGACCCTATTGGTTCTAGATACGCAGTATTTT
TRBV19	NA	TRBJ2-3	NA	CASSKGRQDTQYF	TGTGCCAGTAGTAAAGGGAGACAAGATACGCAGTATTTT
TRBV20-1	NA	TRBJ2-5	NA	CSARAVRQETQYF	TGCAGTGCTAGAGCGGTCAGACAAGAGACCCAGTACTTC
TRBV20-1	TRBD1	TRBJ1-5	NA	CSARRGQGVYSNQPQHF	TGCAGTGCTAGAAGAGGACAGGGGGTTTATAGCAATCAGCCCCAGCATTTT
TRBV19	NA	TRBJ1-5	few	CASRVDWGGNQPQHF	TGTGCCAGTAGGGTTGATTGGGGTGGTAATCAGCCCCAGCATTTT
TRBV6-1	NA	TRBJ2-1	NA	CASSRWRGEQFF	TGTGCCAGCAGTCGCTGGAGGGGGGAGCAGTTCTTC
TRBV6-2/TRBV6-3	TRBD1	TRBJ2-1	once	CASKGAGYRTDEQFF	TGTGCCAGCAAGGGGGCGGGCTATCGGACCGATGAGCAGTTCTTC
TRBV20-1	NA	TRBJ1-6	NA	CSARVRRGGPNNSPLHF	TGCAGTGCTAGAGTGAGGCGTGGAGGACCAAATAATTCACCCCTCCACTTT
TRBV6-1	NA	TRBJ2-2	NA	CASTPFTGELFF	TGTGCCAGCACCCCCTTCACCGGGGAGCTGTTTTTT
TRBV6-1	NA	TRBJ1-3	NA	CASTQSGRTGNTIYF	TGTGCCAGCACACAATCCGGAAGAACTGGAAACACCATATATTTT
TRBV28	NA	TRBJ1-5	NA	CASSTSGHQNVRGQPQHF	TGTGCCAGCAGTACCTCCGGGCACCAAAACGTGCGGGGTCAGCCCCAGCATTTT
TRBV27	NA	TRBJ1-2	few	CASSPGTRYGYTF	TGTGCCAGCAGTCCCGGGACACGCTATGGCTACACCTTC
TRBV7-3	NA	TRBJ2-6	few	CASSLIAGSSGANVLTF	TGTGCCAGCAGCTTAATCGCAGGGAGCTCTGGGGCCAACGTCCTGACTTTC
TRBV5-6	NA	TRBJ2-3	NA	CASSLGRRPTDTQYF	TGTGCCAGCAGCTTGGGACGTCGACCCACAGATACGCAGTATTTT
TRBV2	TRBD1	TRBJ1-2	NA	CASSEARGTGVAGYTF	TGTGCCAGCAGTGAAGCGCGCGGGACAGGAGTCGCCGGCTACACCTTC
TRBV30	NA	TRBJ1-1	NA	CAWSVGGGLPEAFF	TGTGCCTGGAGTGTAGGGGGAGGGCTCCCTGAAGCTTTCTTT
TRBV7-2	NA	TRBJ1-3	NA	CASSPRSGNTIYF	TGTGCCAGCAGCCCAAGGTCTGGAAACACCATATATTTT
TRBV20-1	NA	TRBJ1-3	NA	CSAPDRNSGNTIYF	TGCAGTGCCCCTGACAGAAACTCTGGAAACACCATATATTTT
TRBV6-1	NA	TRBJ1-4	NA	CASSAKPNEKLFF	TGTGCCAGCAGTGCGAAACCTAATGAAAAACTGTTTTTT
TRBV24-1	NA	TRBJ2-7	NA	CATSETGHLSGEQYF	TGTGCCACCAGTGAGACGGGACATCTCTCCGGCGAGCAGTACTTC
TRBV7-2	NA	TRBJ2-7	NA	CASSLGPKEQYF	TGTGCCAGCAGCTTAGGCCCGAAAGAGCAGTACTTC
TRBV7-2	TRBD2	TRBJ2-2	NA	CASRREPLTGELFF	TGTGCCAGCAGGCGGGAGCCATTAACCGGGGAGCTGTTTTTT